The T cell receptor beta chain described here comes from a study of shared clonotypes between healthy human individuals. Donors were healthy HIV-negative adults without recent acute infections or vaccinations. CDR1 and CDR2 (germline): SEHNR, FQNEAQ (reference sequence). V was trimmed by 1 base and J by 3 bases, leaving 9 bases between them. This CDR3 is 15 amino acids long. This clone showed up just a few times. For unsorted PBMC, roughly 270 ng DNA per replicate equaled around 27,000 T cell genomes. Unsorted PBMC DNA went through sequencing on ten immunoSEQ deep assay plates. The data were produced by immunoSEQ multiplex PCR, yet TCRdb's version contains in-frame clones alone and is incomplete. The data contain around 500,000 clones, roughly 80% of them singletons.

The chain recombines TRBV7-9 with TRBJ1-4; D uncertain. This TCR was recovered from a middle-aged woman in good health. Some clones in this sample may be carry-over from other donors' samples. What was sequenced was PBMCs. The CDR3 region is CASSLGITPNEKLFF. In DNA form, the CDR3 reads TGTGCCAGCAGCTTAGGTATCACCCCTAATGAAAAACTGTTTTTT.